Below are 16 T cell receptor beta chains sequenced from a single sample in a study of control samples from healthy donors and cancer patients. Only in-frame clones appear in the TCRdb table, and some are missing; sequencing was by immunoSEQ multiplex PCR. This sample carries about 89,000 clones, more than 70% of them seen once, and the ten largest clones take around 2.1%. The sequencing input was blood. The receptors here all came from a woman between 35 and 50 years old in good health.

The genes are TRBV5-5 and TRBJ1-2; 10 nucleotides match TRBD1. Trimming removed 3 bases from V and 1 base from J; junction bases left unmatched: 3. Germline loops: CDR1 SGHKS, CDR2 YYEKEE (reference sequence). The CDR3 loop spans 15 amino acids. In DNA, the CDR3 is TGTGCCAGCAGCTGGGACAGGGGCTATAACTATGGCTACACCTTC. As protein: CASSWDRGYNYGYTF.

The chain is built from TRBV4-2 and TRBJ1-1; 8 positions match TRBD1. The CDR3 totals 14 residues. Trimming took 4 bases from V and 1 from J; bases not matched to a gene: 2. Germline loops: CDR1 LGHNA, CDR2 YNFKEQ. The CDR3 sequence is CASSRGQENTEAFF. For the CDR3, the DNA is TGTGCCAGCAGCCGGGGACAGGAGAACACTGAAGCTTTCTTT.

This chain uses TRBV30 with TRBJ1-6; no clear D. The CDR3 is 13 amino acids. The V end was cut by 2 bases, the J end by 7 bases, with 9 bases between. Germline values: CDR1 GTSNPN, CDR2 SVGIG (reference sequence). The CDR3 spells CAWSRLRNSPLHF. The DNA of the CDR3 is TGTGCCTGGAGTAGGTTGAGGAATTCACCCCTCCACTTT. The variable domain in full, with the rest retrieved from reference TRBV30 and TRBJ1-6, is SQTIHQWPATLVQPVGSPLSLECTVEGTSNPNLYWYRQAAGRGLQLLFYSVGIGQISSEVPQNLSASRPQDRQFILSSKKLLLSDSGFYLCAWSRLRNSPLHFGNGTRLTVT.

This clone was counted only a few times. The V gene is TRBV5-8, the J gene TRBJ2-3; D is possibly TRBD1 or TRBD2 (6 bases each). Per germline, CDR1 SGHTS and CDR2 YDEGEE. V lost 7 bases and J 5 bases, leaving 20 bases between the germline ends. This CDR3 is built from 15 residues. CDR3 nucleotides: TGTGCCAGCGCGGGGTCGGGGGCCCTTGGAGATACGCAGTATTTT. It codes for CASAGSGALGDTQYF.

This chain joins TRBV5-1 and TRBJ2-3; 11 bases agree with TRBD2. J gave up 0 bases and V 0 bases, and 3 bases lay outside the gene matches. Germline lookup yields CDR1 SGHRS and CDR2 YFSETQ. The CDR3 has 17 amino acids. The CDR3 nucleotides read TGCGCCAGCAGCTTGGATCTAGCGGGGGGAAGCACAGATACGCAGTATTTT. Encoded protein: CASSLDLAGGSTDTQYF.

The chain couples TRBV7-9 to TRBJ2-7; D perhaps matches TRBD1 (5 bases). The CDR3 runs 15 residues. CDR1 and CDR2 (germline): SEHNR, FQNEAQ (reference sequence). Trimming removed 2 bases from V and 2 bases from J, with 13 bases in between. CDR3 sequence (DNA): TGTGCCAGCAGCTTATTCTCAGGGCAAGCCTACGAGCAGTACTTC. This translates into CASSLFSGQAYEQYF.

The CDR3, as DNA: TGTGCCAGCACTCCAACTAATGAAAAACTGTTTTTT. Translated, it gives CASTPTNEKLFF. J is TRBJ1-4 and V is TRBV6-6, with D hard to call. In germline, CDR1 is MNHNY, CDR2 SVGAGI (reference sequence). The V and J ends lost 7 bases and 0 bases respectively, with 3 bases between them. The CDR3 runs 12 residues.

The rearrangement joins TRBV29-1 to TRBJ1-1; D ambiguous. The CDR3 sequence is 10 residues long. Germline V gene lookup returns CDR1 SQVTM and CDR2 ANQGSEA. V lost 2 bases and J 10 bases, leaving 8 bases between the germline ends. The CDR3 spells CSVERARAFF. In nucleotides, the CDR3 is TGCAGCGTTGAAAGGGCGCGAGCTTTCTTT.

The chain links TRBV30 to TRBJ2-7, with D maybe TRBD1 (5 bases). Trimming shortened V by 5 bases and J by 5 bases, and 10 bases separated the two germline ends. The CDR3 loop spans 11 amino acids. Germline lookup yields CDR1 GTSNPN and CDR2 SVGIG (reference sequence). The CDR3, as DNA: TGTGCCTGGGCAGGGTACCACGAGCAGTACTTC. Amino acids: CAWAGYHEQYF.

V usage is TRBV5-6 and J usage is TRBJ1-2; D gene unclear. The germline gives CDR1 SGHDT, CDR2 YYEEEE. Trimming took off 0 bases at V and 6 bases at J, with 15 bases between the two ends. The CDR3 is made up of 15 amino acids. CDR3 nucleotides: TGTGCCAGCAGCTTGGGACCAGGCGGCGTGCATGGCTACACCTTC. Translated, it gives CASSLGPGGVHGYTF.

The chain employs TRBV24-1 and TRBJ2-5; 8 positions agree with TRBD1. The CDR3 has 15 residues. With V trimmed by 2 bases and J by 2 bases, 3 bases remained unmatched. CDR1 KGHDR and CDR2 SFDVKD come from the germline V gene. The CDR3 reads CATSDSWTGQETQYF. CDR3 nucleotides: TGTGCCACCAGTGATTCATGGACAGGGCAAGAGACCCAGTACTTC.

This clone has only one observation. The J gene is TRBJ1-3, the V gene TRBV12-3 or TRBV12-4; no clear D gene. With 6 bases removed from V and 2 bases from J, the gap between germline ends came to 5 bases. The CDR3 extends over 12 amino acids. CDR3 residues: CASRGAGNTIYF. The CDR3 DNA follows: TGTGCCAGCAGGGGTGCTGGAAACACCATATATTTT.

V and J are TRBV7-2 and TRBJ2-3, with TRBD1 matching over 10 bases. Germline CDR1 and CDR2: SGHTA and FQGNSA. V was clipped by 4 bases and J by 3 bases; unmatched bases: 10. This CDR3 is 17 amino acids long. The CDR3 reads CASSSGQGGVWTDTQYF. As DNA, the CDR3 is TGTGCCAGCAGCTCCGGACAGGGGGGAGTATGGACAGATACGCAGTATTTT.

The chain employs TRBV7-9 and TRBJ1-5, with 11 nucleotides matching TRBD1. Germline V gene sequence: CDR1 SEHNR, CDR2 FQNEAQ (reference sequence). This CDR3 has 15 residues. J gave up 6 bases and V 1 base, and 2 bases lay outside the gene matches. CDR3 in amino acids: CASSLGTGGFQPQHF. The CDR3 nucleotides are TGTGCCAGCAGCTTAGGGACAGGGGGCTTTCAGCCCCAGCATTTT.

The V call is TRBV7-2, the J call TRBJ2-2, with D possibly called TRBD1 or TRBD2 (6 bases each). V was shortened by 5 bases and J by 6 bases, with 22 bases between the two germline ends. CDR3 length equals 17 residues. CDR1 and CDR2 (germline): SGHTA, FQGNSA. CDR3 DNA sequence: TGTGCCAGCAGCGCGTACAGGGCGACAACTAGCTCCGGGGAGCTGTTTTTT. Its protein product is CASSAYRATTSSGELFF.

The chain recombines TRBV6-2 or TRBV6-3 with TRBJ1-2, with a weak D call TRBD1 (6 bases). CDR3 size: 12 residues. The V end was cut by 6 bases, the J end by 6 bases, with 11 bases between. Germline V gene lookup returns CDR1 MNHEY and CDR2 SVGEGT. The CDR3 nucleotides read TGTGCCAGCAGCTTCCAGGGGAATGGCTACACCTTC. The encoded protein is CASSFQGNGYTF.